These 8 T cell receptor beta chains were all obtained from the same sample, sequenced in a study of response to subunit inactivated influenza vaccine. TCRdb independently ran MiXCR on the RT-PCR reads; one entry per CDR3 protein. This table holds about 520,000 distinct CDR3 sequences, approximately 7.8% found once. This material consisted of PBMCs from blood, taken approximately 25 months after vaccination. These TCRs come from a man between 50 and 75 years old who received an inactivated influenza vaccine.

This chain links TRBV10-3 with TRBJ2-7; D unresolved. Trimming shortened V by 0 bases and J by 4 bases, and 19 bases separated the two germline ends. CDR3 length: 17 amino acids. Germline V gene sequence: CDR1 ENHRY, CDR2 SYGVKD. In DNA form, the CDR3 reads TGTGCCATCAGTGAGTCCTTAGGGTTAATATCAACGTACGAGCAGTACTTC. Its protein product is CAISESLGLISTYEQYF.

This clonotype was recorded a few times. The chain combines TRBV5-1 with TRBJ2-2; the D gene is possibly TRBD1 (6 bases). The CDR3 contains 17 residues. The germline V and J ends were trimmed by 3 bases and 4 bases, with 19 bases remaining between them. Germline V gene lookup returns CDR1 SGHRS and CDR2 YFSETQ. Here the CDR3 reads CASSSARGPRGTGELFF. In DNA form, the CDR3 reads TGCGCCAGCAGCTCTGCCAGGGGCCCCCGTGGCACCGGGGAGCTGTTTTTT.

This chain connects TRBV6-5 to TRBJ1-2; unclear D gene. The CDR3 spans 19 residues. The germline V gene encodes CDR1 MNHEY and CDR2 SVGAGI. Trimming took off 3 bases at V and 3 bases at J, with 26 bases between the two ends. For the CDR3, the DNA is TGTGCCAGCAGTTATCGGGCAGGCGGTGGGTGGGTTTCTGACTATGGCTACACCTTC. It is translated as CASSYRAGGGWVSDYGYTF.

This clonotype was seen many times. This chain links TRBV7-8 with TRBJ2-5, with unresolved D. Per the germline V gene, CDR1 is SGHVS and CDR2 is FQNEAQ. Trimming took off 1 base at V and 4 bases at J, with 10 bases between the two ends. CDR3 size: 14 residues. The CDR3 sequence is CASSLVAQAETQYF. DNA of the CDR3: TGTGCCAGCAGCTTAGTGGCCCAGGCAGAGACCCAGTACTTC.

This clonotype has a count of ten or more. This sequence joins TRBV10-1 and TRBJ2-1; perhaps D is TRBD1 or TRBD2 (5 bases each). Trimming took off 1 base at V and 5 bases at J, with 12 bases between the two ends. CDR3 length equals 15 residues. CDR1 and CDR2 (germline): WNHNN, SYGVQD (reference sequence). The CDR3 sequence: CASSEWGWPDNEQFF. In nucleotides, the CDR3 is TGCGCCAGCAGTGAGTGGGGGTGGCCGGACAATGAGCAGTTCTTC.

This clonotype has at least ten counts. This chain uses TRBV29-1 with TRBJ2-7; 9 nucleotides line up with TRBD1. CDR1 and CDR2 (germline): SQVTM, ANQGSEA. CDR3 size: 14 residues. V shed 4 bases, J shed 5 bases, and the junction held 9 bases outside the gene matches. The DNA for the CDR3 is TGCAGCGTTGTAAATCCCACAGGGGGCAACGAGCAGTACTTC. Amino acids: CSVVNPTGGNEQYF.

This clonotype has at least ten counts. CDR3 in amino acids: CASSLGTGYGSPLHF. CDR3 bases: TGTGCCAGCAGTTTAGGGACAGGGTACGGCTCACCCCTCCACTTT. The chain couples TRBV12-3 or TRBV12-4 to TRBJ1-6; 8 bases map to TRBD1. CDR3 length: 15 residues. The ends lost 1 base at V and 10 bases at J; junction bases unmatched: 6.

CDR3 in amino acids: CASSFDGTRAMDEQFF. In DNA form, the CDR3 reads TGTGCCAGCAGTTTTGACGGGACTAGAGCGATGGATGAGCAGTTCTTC. The chain uses TRBV12-3 or TRBV12-4 and TRBJ2-1; 8 bases map to TRBD2. This CDR3 comprises 16 residues. V trimming: 3 bases; J trimming: 8 bases; junction bases outside the gene matches: 12.